This T cell receptor beta chain originates from a study of beta chain features in type 1 diabetes. Study details: Patients looked much like healthy donors when it came to age, gender and cell yields.

Investigators reverse transcribed all isolated RNA, so they sequenced expressed TCRB transcripts. The repertoire was sequenced with immunoSEQ multiplex PCR; TCRdb's copy has only in-frame clones and lacks some. In the table there are 200,000 to 300,000 clones, around 21% of which are singletons. Central memory, naive, regulatory and stem cell-like memory CD4+ cells were sorted by CD45RO/CCR7/CD25/CD127/CD95/CD27. This clone was observed a handful of times. The antigen remains undetermined. Findings and limits, study-wide: Sequencing used cDNA, and cells with high TCR expression could therefore be over-represented. Across all four CD4+ subsets, people with type 1 diabetes showed modestly shorter TCRB CDR3s.

The CDR3 is 16 amino acids. Germline V gene sequence: CDR1 LNHDA, CDR2 SQIVND (reference sequence). V lost 0 bases and J 8 bases, leaving 14 bases between the germline ends. Sequencing input: naive CD4+ T cells from blood. The chain recombines TRBV19 with TRBJ1-6, with TRBD1 as a possible D gene (5 bases). This TCR was sampled from a woman aged 40 to 50 with type 1 diabetes. Written as DNA, the CDR3 is TGTGCCAGTAGTATAGAACCCGGGACTGGAGATTCACCCCTCCACTTT. Protein product: CASSIEPGTGDSPLHF.